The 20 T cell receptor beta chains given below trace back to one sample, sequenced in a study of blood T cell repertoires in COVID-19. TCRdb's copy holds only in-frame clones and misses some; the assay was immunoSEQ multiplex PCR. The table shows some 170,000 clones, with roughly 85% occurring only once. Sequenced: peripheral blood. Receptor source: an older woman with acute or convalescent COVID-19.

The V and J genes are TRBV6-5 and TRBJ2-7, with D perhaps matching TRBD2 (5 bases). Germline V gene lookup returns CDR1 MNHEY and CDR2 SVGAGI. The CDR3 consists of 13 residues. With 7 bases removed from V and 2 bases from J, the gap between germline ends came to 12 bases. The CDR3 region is CASTQEVPYEQYV. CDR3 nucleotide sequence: TGTGCCAGCACCCAGGAGGTCCCCTACGAGCAGTACGTC.

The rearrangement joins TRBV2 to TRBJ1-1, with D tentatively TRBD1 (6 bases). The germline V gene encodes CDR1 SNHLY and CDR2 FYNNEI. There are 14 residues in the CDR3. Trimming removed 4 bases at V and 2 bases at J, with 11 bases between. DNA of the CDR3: TGTGCCAGCAGTGTTTCCAGGGGCAACACTGAAGCTTTCTTT. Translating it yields CASSVSRGNTEAFF.

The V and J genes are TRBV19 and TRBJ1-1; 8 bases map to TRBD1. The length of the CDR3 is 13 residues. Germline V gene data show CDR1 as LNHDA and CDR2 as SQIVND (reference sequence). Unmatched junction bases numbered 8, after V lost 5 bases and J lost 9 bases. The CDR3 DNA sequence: TGTGCCAGTAGTGCCGGGACAGGTCTACAAGCTTTCTTT. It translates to CASSAGTGLQAFF.

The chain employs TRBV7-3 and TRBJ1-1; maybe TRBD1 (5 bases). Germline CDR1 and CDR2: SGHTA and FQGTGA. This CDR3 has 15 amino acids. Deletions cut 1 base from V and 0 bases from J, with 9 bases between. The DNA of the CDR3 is TGTGCCAGCAGCTTAAATCCAGGGCTGAACACTGAAGCTTTCTTT. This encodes CASSLNPGLNTEAFF.

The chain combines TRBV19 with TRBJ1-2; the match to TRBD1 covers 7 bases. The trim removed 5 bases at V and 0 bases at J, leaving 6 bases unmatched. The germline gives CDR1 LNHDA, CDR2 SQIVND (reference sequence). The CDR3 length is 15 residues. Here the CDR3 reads CASSLTTGTNYGYTF. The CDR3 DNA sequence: TGTGCCAGTAGTCTAACGACAGGGACTAACTATGGCTACACCTTC.

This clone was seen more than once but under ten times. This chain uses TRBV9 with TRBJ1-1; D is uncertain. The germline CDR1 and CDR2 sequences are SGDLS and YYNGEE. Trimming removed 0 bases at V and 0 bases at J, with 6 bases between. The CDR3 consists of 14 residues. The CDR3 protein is CASSVAAMNTEAFF. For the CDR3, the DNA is TGTGCCAGCAGCGTAGCTGCGATGAACACTGAAGCTTTCTTT.

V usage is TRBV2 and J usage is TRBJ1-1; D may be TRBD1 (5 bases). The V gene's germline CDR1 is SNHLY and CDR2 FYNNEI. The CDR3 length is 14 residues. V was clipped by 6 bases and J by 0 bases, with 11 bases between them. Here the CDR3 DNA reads TGTGCCAGCAGAGCCCAGACAGTGAACACTGAAGCTTTCTTT. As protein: CASRAQTVNTEAFF.

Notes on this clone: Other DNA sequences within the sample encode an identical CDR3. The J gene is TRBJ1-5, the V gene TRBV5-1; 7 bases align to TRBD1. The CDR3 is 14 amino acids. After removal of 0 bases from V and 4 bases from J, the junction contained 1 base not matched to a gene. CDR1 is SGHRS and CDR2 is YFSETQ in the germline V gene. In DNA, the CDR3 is TGCGCCAGCAGCTTGGGGGACAGAAATCAGCCCCAGCATTTT. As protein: CASSLGDRNQPQHF.

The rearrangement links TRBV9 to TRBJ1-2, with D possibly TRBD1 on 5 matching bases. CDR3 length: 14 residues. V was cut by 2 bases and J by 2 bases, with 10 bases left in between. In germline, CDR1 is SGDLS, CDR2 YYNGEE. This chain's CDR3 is CASSVRPGNYGYTF. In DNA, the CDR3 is TGTGCCAGCAGCGTTAGGCCAGGGAACTATGGCTACACCTTC.

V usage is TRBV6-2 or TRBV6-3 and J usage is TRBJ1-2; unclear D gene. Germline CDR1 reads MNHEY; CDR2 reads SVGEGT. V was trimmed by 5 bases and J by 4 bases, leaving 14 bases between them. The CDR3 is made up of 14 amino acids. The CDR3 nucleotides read TGTGCCAGCAGTCAGACCGGGTCCGTCTATGGCTACACCTTC. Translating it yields CASSQTGSVYGYTF.

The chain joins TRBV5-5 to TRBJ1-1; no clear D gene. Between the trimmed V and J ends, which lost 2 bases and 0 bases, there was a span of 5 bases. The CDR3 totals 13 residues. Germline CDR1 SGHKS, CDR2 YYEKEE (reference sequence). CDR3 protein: CASSFTVNTEAFF. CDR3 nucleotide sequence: TGTGCCAGCAGCTTTACAGTGAACACTGAAGCTTTCTTT.

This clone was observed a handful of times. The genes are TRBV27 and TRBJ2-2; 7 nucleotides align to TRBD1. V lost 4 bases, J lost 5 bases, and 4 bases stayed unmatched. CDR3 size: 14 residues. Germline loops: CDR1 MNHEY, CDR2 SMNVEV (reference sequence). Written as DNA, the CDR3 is TGTGCCAGCAGTTCGACACAGGGGACCGGGGAGCTGTTTTTT. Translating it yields CASSSTQGTGELFF.

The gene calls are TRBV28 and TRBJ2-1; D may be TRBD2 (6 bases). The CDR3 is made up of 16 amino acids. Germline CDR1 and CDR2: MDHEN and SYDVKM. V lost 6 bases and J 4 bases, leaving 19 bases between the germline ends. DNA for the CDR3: TGTGCCAGCAGACCCCCCCTAGCGCCTTCATACAATGAGCAGTTCTTC. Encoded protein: CASRPPLAPSYNEQFF.

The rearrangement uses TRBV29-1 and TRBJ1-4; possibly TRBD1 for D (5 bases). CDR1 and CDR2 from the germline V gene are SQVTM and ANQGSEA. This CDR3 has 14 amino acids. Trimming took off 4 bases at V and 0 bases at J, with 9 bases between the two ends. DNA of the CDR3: TGCAGCGTTGGGGCAGGGACAACTAATGAAAAACTGTTTTTT. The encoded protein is CSVGAGTTNEKLFF.

The CDR3 region has the DNA TGTGCCAGCAGACTACGAGACGTCCTAAACACTGAAGCTTTCTTT. Residues: CASRLRDVLNTEAFF. V and J are TRBV28 and TRBJ1-1, with no clear D. The CDR3 covers 15 residues. The V and J ends lost 6 bases and 2 bases respectively, with 16 bases between them. Germline values: CDR1 MDHEN, CDR2 SYDVKM.

CDR3 region: CASSHWEGTGGGQPQHF. The CDR3, as DNA: TGTGCCAGCAGTCACTGGGAGGGCACAGGGGGCGGTCAGCCCCAGCATTTT. This chain joins TRBV28 and TRBJ1-5; 9 nucleotides align to TRBD1. Unmatched junction bases numbered 14, after V lost 5 bases and J lost 6 bases. The CDR3 is 17 residues long. CDR1 is MDHEN and CDR2 is SYDVKM in the germline V gene.

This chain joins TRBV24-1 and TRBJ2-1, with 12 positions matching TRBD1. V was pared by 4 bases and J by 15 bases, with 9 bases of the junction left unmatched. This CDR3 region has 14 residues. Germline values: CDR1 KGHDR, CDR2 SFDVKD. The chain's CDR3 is CATSEARDRGQAFF. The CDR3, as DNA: TGTGCCACCAGTGAGGCCCGGGACAGGGGGCAGGCGTTCTTC.

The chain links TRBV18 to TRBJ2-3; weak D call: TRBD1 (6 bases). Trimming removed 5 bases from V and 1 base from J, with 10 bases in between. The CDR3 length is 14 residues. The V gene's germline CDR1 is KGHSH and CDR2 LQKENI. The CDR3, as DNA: TGTGCCAGCTCAAAGGGACACCGCACAGATACGCAGTATTTT. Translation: CASSKGHRTDTQYF.

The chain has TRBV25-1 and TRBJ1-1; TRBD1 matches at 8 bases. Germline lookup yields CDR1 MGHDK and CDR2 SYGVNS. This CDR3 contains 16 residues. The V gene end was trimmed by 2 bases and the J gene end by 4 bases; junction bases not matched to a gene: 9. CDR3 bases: TGTGCCAGCAGTGAAAGGTTGATTACAGGGGGCACTGAAGCTTTCTTT. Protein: CASSERLITGGTEAFF.

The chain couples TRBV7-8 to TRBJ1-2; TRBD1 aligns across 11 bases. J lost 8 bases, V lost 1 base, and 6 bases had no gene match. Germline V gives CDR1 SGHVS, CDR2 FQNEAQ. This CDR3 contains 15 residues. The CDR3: CASSLGTGGAGGYTF. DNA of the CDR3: TGTGCCAGCAGCTTAGGGACAGGGGGCGCTGGGGGCTACACCTTC.